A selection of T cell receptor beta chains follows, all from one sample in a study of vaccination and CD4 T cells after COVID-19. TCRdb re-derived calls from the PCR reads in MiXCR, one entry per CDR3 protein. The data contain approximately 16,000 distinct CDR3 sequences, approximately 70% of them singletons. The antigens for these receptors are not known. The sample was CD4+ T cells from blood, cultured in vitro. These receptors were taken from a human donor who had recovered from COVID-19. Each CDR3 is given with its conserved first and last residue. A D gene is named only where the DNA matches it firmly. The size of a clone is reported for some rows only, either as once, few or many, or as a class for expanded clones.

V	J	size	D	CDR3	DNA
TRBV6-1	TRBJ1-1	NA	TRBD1	CASTRMGTGLNTEAFF	TGTGCCAGCACCCGAATGGGGACAGGGCTGAACACTGAAGCTTTCTTT
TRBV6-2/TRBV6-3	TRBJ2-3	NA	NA	CASSHPQGTDTQYF	TGTGCCAGCAGTCATCCTCAGGGGACAGATACGCAGTATTTT
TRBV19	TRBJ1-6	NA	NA	CASSIVPRQGYNSPLHF	TGTGCCAGTAGTATAGTTCCGAGACAAGGCTATAATTCACCCCTCCACTTT
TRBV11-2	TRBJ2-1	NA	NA	CASSPRRISYNEQFF	TGTGCCAGCAGCCCCCGGAGGATCTCCTACAATGAGCAGTTCTTC
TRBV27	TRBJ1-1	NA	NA	CASSLSGIDKAEAFF	TGTGCCAGCAGTTTAAGCGGCATTGATAAAGCTGAAGCTTTCTTT
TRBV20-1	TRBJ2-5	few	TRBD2	CSAEGLANQETQYF	TGCAGTGCAGAGGGACTAGCCAACCAAGAGACCCAGTACTTC
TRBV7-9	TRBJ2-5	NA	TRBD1	CASSPRWTGLQETQYF	TGTGCCAGCAGCCCCCGATGGACAGGGCTACAAGAGACCCAGTACTTC
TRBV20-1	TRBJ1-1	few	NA	CSARPGGGPEAFF	TGCAGTGCTAGACCTGGGGGGGGCCCTGAAGCTTTCTTT
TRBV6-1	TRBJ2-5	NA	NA	CASSPRGSVGETQYF	TGTGCCAGCAGTCCGCGGGGCTCTGTGGGAGAGACCCAGTACTTC
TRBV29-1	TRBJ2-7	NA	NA	CSVVFGHEQYF	TGCAGCGTTGTGTTCGGCCACGAGCAGTACTTC
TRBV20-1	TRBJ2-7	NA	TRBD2	CSARSLAGSYEQYF	TGCAGTGCTAGATCGCTAGCGGGGTCCTACGAGCAGTACTTC
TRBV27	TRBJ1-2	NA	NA	CASSLGRTIYGYTF	TGTGCCAGCAGTTTGGGACGGACCATCTATGGCTACACCTTC
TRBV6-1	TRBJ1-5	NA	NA	CASKEAINQPQHF	TGTGCCAGCAAGGAGGCGATTAATCAGCCCCAGCATTTT
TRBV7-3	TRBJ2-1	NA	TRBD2	CASSTTSGSYNEQFF	TGTGCCAGCAGCACGACTAGCGGGAGCTACAATGAGCAGTTCTTC
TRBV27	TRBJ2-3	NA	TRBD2	CASHRGLAPHGGQYF	TGTGCCAGCCACCGGGGACTAGCTCCTCACGGGGGGCAGTATTTT
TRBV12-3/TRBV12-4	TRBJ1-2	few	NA	CASRKDPTYGYTF	TGTGCCAGCAGAAAGGACCCGACCTATGGCTACACCTTC
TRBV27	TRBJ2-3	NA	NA	CASSFAADPTDTQYF	TGTGCCAGCAGTTTTGCGGCGGATCCCACAGATACGCAGTATTTT
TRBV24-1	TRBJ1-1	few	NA	CATSDLWAGSGAFF	TGTGCCACCAGTGATTTGTGGGCGGGGTCGGGAGCTTTCTTT
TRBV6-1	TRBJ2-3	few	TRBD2	CASSTTSGGSTDTQYF	TGTGCCAGCAGTACGACTAGCGGGGGATCCACAGATACGCAGTATTTT
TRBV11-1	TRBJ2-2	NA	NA	CASSSPRGRSNTGELFF	TGTGCCAGCAGCTCCCCGAGGGGGAGGTCCAACACCGGGGAGCTGTTTTTT
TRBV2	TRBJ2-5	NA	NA	CASRGVQGQETQYF	TGTGCCAGCAGGGGGGTGCAGGGACAAGAGACCCAGTACTTC
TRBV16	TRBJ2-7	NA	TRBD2	CASSQSRGTFYEQYF	TGTGCCAGCAGCCAATCGCGGGGGACCTTTTACGAGCAGTACTTC
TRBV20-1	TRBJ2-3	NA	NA	CSALAPTGGASTDTQYF	TGCAGTGCTCTGGCCCCCACTGGCGGGGCGAGCACAGATACGCAGTATTTT
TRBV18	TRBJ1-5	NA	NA	CASSPLQGTNQPQHF	TGTGCCAGCTCACCACTTCAGGGGACCAATCAGCCCCAGCATTTT
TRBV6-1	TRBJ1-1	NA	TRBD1	CASRSTGGLNTEAFF	TGTGCCAGCAGGTCGACAGGGGGCCTGAACACTGAAGCTTTCTTT
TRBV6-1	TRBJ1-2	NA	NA	CASRGPRLYGYTF	TGTGCCAGCCGGGGCCCTCGACTCTATGGCTACACCTTC
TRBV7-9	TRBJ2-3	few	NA	CASSLGTSTDTQYF	TGTGCCAGCAGCTTAGGGACTAGCACAGATACGCAGTATTTT
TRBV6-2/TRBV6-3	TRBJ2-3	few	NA	CASSYSVNPDTQYF	TGTGCCAGCAGTTATAGCGTAAACCCTGATACGCAGTATTTT
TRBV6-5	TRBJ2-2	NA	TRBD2	CASSYSILAGEVGELFF	TGTGCCAGCAGTTACTCAATACTAGCGGGAGAAGTCGGGGAGCTGTTTTTT
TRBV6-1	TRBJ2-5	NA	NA	CATQAGAGGETQYF	TGTGCCACTCAAGCCGGGGCCGGAGGGGAGACCCAGTACTTC
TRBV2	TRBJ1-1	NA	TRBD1	CASSERPGGGGTEAFF	TGTGCCAGCAGTGAAAGGCCAGGGGGTGGAGGCACTGAAGCTTTCTTT
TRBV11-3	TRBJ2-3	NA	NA	CASSLGQSSDTQYF	TGTGCCAGCAGCCTAGGGCAGTCTTCAGATACGCAGTATTTT
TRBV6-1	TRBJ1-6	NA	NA	CASSVPGRVDSPLHF	TGTGCCAGCAGTGTTCCGGGACGGGTGGATTCACCCCTCCACTTT
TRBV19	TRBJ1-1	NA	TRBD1	CASSIDETGGTEAFF	TGTGCCAGTAGTATAGATGAGACAGGGGGCACTGAAGCTTTCTTT
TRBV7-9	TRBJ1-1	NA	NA	CASSLAKMYTEAFF	TGTGCCAGCAGCTTAGCGAAAATGTACACTGAAGCTTTCTTT
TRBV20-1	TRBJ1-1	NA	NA	CSYKTDKNTEAFF	TGCAGTTACAAAACAGACAAGAACACTGAAGCTTTCTTT
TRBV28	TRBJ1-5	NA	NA	CASSGQIRPQPQHF	TGTGCCAGCAGCGGCCAGATAAGGCCCCAGCCCCAGCATTTT
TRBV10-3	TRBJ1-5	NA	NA	CAIRLDKNQPQHF	TGTGCCATCAGGCTGGACAAGAATCAGCCCCAGCATTTT
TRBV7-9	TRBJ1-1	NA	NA	CASSLASWGTETTEAFF	TGTGCCAGCAGCTTAGCGTCATGGGGGACGGAGACCACTGAAGCTTTCTTT
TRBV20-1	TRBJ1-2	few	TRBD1	CSARDRRGLFGGYTF	TGCAGTGCTAGAGATCGCAGGGGGCTGTTTGGGGGCTACACCTTC
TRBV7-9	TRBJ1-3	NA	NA	CASSYSPGVNTIYF	TGTGCCAGCAGCTACTCCCCAGGGGTGAACACCATATATTTT
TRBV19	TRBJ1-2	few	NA	CASKSRASNYGYTF	TGTGCCAGTAAGAGTCGGGCCTCGAACTATGGCTACACCTTC
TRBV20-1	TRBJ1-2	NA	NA	CSASYDDYGYTF	TGCAGTGCTAGTTACGATGACTATGGCTACACCTTC
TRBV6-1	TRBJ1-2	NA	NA	CASSSPEGGYGYTF	TGTGCCAGCAGCTCCCCCGAGGGCGGCTATGGCTACACCTTC
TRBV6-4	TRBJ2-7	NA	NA	CASSVAAGDTYEQYF	TGTGCCAGCAGTGTCGCAGCGGGCGATACCTACGAGCAGTACTTC
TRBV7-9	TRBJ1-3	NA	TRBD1	CASSSAGSDRESGNTIYF	TGTGCCAGCAGCTCAGCAGGCTCGGACAGGGAGTCTGGAAACACCATATATTTT
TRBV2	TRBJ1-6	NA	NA	CASSVRTGNNSPLHF	TGTGCCAGCAGTGTCCGGACGGGAAATAATTCACCCCTCCACTTT
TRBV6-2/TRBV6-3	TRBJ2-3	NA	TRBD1	CASSRQGTLYTDTQYF	TGTGCCAGCAGTCGACAGGGGACACTCTACACAGATACGCAGTATTTT
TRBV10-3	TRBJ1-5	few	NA	CAISGADGQPQHF	TGTGCCATCAGTGGGGCAGACGGGCAGCCCCAGCATTTT
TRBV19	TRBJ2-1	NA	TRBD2	CASSPGTSRPPYNEQFF	TGTGCCAGTAGTCCCGGGACTAGCAGGCCCCCCTACAATGAGCAGTTCTTC
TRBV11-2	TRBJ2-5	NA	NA	CASSLVGETQYF	TGTGCCAGCAGCTTAGTAGGAGAGACCCAGTACTTC